This TCR beta chain was captured in a study of T cells after yellow fever vaccination. This clonotype was seen many times. There are 12 residues in the CDR3. Germline lookup yields CDR1 SGHTA and CDR2 FQGNSA. The V and J ends lost 5 bases and 9 bases respectively, with 11 bases between them. MiXCR, applied by TCRdb to the 5' RACE reads, yields one record per CDR3 protein. The top ten hold just under 20% of the sample, which has around 310,000 distinct CDR3 sequences, around 4.4% seen once. Sequenced here: PBMCs, sampled 15 days after the yellow fever booster vaccination. J is TRBJ2-1 and V is TRBV7-2; unclear D gene. The clonotype originates from a man aged 18 to 30 who received the YFV17D yellow fever vaccine. The CDR3 protein is CASSLFLGEQFF. The CDR3 DNA is TGTGCCAGCAGCCTCTTTTTGGGTGAGCAGTTCTTC.